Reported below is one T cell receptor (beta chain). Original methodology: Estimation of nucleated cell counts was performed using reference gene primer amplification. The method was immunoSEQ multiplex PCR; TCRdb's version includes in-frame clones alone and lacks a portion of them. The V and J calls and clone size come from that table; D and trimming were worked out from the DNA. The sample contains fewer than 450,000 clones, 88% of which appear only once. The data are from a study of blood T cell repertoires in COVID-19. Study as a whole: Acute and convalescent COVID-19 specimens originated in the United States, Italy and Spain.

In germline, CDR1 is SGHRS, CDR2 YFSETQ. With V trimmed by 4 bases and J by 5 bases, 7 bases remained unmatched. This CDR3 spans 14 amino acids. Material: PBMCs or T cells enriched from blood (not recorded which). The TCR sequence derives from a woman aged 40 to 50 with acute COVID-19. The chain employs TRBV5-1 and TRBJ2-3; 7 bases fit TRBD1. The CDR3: CASSPGTVGDTQYF. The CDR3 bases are TGCGCCAGCAGCCCCGGGACAGTGGGAGATACGCAGTATTTT.